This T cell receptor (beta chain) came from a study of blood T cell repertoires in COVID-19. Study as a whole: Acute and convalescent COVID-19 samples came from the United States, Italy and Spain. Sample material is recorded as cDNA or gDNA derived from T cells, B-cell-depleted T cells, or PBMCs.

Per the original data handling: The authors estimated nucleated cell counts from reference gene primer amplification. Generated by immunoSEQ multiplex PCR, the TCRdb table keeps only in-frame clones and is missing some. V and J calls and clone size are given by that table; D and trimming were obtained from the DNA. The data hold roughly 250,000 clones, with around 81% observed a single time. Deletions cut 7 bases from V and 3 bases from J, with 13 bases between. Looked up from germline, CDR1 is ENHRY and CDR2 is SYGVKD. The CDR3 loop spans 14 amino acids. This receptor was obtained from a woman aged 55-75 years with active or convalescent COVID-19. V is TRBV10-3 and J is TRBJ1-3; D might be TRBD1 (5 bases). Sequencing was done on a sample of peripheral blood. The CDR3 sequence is CAITGVAYGNTIYF. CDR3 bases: TGTGCCATCACGGGGGTAGCCTATGGAAACACCATATATTTT.